This entry lists 3 T cell receptor beta chains sequenced from one sample in a study of blood T cell repertoires in COVID-19 (dated by TCRdb to about 2020). Libraries were constructed by the immunoSEQ multiplex PCR assay. What TCRdb holds here is the immuneACCESS table cut down to in-frame rearrangements. Part of the clones is not present; checked against another copy, under half of the missing clones reflect an unresolved V gene, and the others are unexplained. This sample is represented by roughly 250,000 clones; approximately 87% of them were singletons. Approximately 12% of the sample is held by the ten biggest clonotypes. Sequenced material: peripheral blood. The receptor source for this set is a woman under 40 with COVID-19, enrolled during active disease.

The rearrangement links TRBV3-1 (or the pseudogene TRBV3-2) to TRBJ2-5, with 15 bases matching TRBD2. This CDR3 has 17 residues. The J segment lost 5 bases and the V segment lost 4 bases, leaving 8 bases of the junction unmatched. The germline CDR1 and CDR2 sequences are LGHDT and YNNKEL (reference sequence). The CDR3 DNA follows: TGTGCCAGCAGCCCACAAAGGACTAGCGGGGGGGCGGAGACCCAGTACTTC. It yields the protein CASSPQRTSGGAETQYF.

The chain recombines TRBV6-2 or TRBV6-3 with TRBJ1-5; possibly TRBD1 for D (6 bases). Looked up from germline, CDR1 is MNHEY and CDR2 is SVGEGT. Trimming cost V 0 bases and J 9 bases, with 9 bases left between them. The CDR3 extends over 13 amino acids. Here the CDR3 DNA reads TGTGCCAGCAGTTACTCGCAGGGGCGGCCCCAGCATTTT. Translating gives CASSYSQGRPQHF.

This chain uses TRBV5-5 with TRBJ1-1, with D possibly matching TRBD1 (6 bases). This CDR3 region has 16 residues. The ends were cut back, 1 base at V and 5 bases at J, with 18 bases in the middle. From germline, CDR1 is SGHKS and CDR2 YYEKEE (reference sequence). The CDR3 sequence: CASSLFLGQSTTEAFF. The CDR3 DNA is TGTGCCAGCAGCTTGTTTCTGGGACAATCTACTACTGAAGCTTTCTTT.